The sequence of this TCR beta chain was determined in a study of T-cell reconstitution after alpha-beta-depleted transplantation in children. Study-wide results and caveats: Reported findings indicate that, about two months after transplant, alpha-beta T cells came from several hundred expanded clones, which were derived from non-depleted graft cells. Fresh T-cell production supplied most of the T-cell counts and diversity seen one year after transplant. For some patients, TCRbeta diversity was high at day 60 because of recipient T cells and thymic progenitors that survived.

This clonotype was seen repeatedly, ten times or more. The antigen remains unidentified. Unique molecular identifiers were incorporated into the prepared TCRbeta library. Each CDR3 protein gets one entry after TCRdb re-called the PCR reads with MiXCR. The data show 210,000 or so distinct CDR3 sequences, roughly 11% seen once. CDR1 is MGHRA and CDR2 is YSYEKL in the germline V gene. The germline V and J ends were trimmed by 1 base and 2 bases, with 11 bases remaining between them. The CDR3 spans 15 residues. The clonotype originates from a child younger than two with acute myeloid leukemia, due to receive a stem cell transplant. The rearrangement links TRBV4-1 to TRBJ1-2, with D possibly TRBD1 on 5 matching bases. The specimen comprised PBMCs, sampled before TCRalphabeta/CD19-depleted stem cell transplant. Here the CDR3 reads CASSQVGNRNYGYTF. DNA for the CDR3: TGCGCCAGCAGCCAAGTTGGAAACAGGAACTATGGCTACACCTTC.